One T cell receptor beta chain is described in this entry. Its matching antigen is unknown. This specimen belongs to a study of T cell responses to AZD1222 COVID-19 vaccine. Whole-study findings and limits: Baseline serology detected seropositivity in only a handful of AZD1222 recipients. White British donors predominated, females outnumbered males, and clonal diversity was possibly underestimated. The reported proportion of spike-specific TCRs targeting unmutated variant regions was nearly half.

Using immunoSEQ multiplex PCR, the repertoire was profiled, and TCRdb retains in-frame clones only, with some absent. Here the sample spans approximately 150,000 clones, approximately 90% being singletons. The CDR3 is 13 residues long. Germline V lookup: CDR1 MNHEY, CDR2 SVGAGI. Trimming left V 7 bases short and J 1 base short, with 10 bases between. Here the sequenced sample was peripheral blood, taken 28 days after the second AZD1222 dose. The clonotype originates from an adult who received the AZD1222 COVID-19 vaccine. V usage is TRBV6-5 and J usage is TRBJ1-1; D unresolved. The CDR3 is CASIRDSNTEAFF. In DNA, the CDR3 is TGTGCCAGCATCCGAGATTCGAACACTGAAGCTTTCTTT.